This is a list of T cell receptor beta chains from one sample in a study of T cell repertoires and HLA-DP antigens. What these receptors recognize is not known. The method was immunoSEQ multiplex PCR; TCRdb's version includes in-frame clones alone and lacks a portion of them. The repertoire consists of about 110,000 clones, with around 93% occurring once and the leading ten covering less than 0.35%. The specimen sequenced was CD4+ T cells from PBMCs. The receptor set was obtained from a woman between 18 and 29 years old in good health and CMV-seronegative. Each CDR3 is given with its conserved first and last residue. The D gene is left open where the match is weak. Not every row has a clone size; where given, it reads once, few, many or a size class.

length	D	size	V	J	CDR3	DNA
18	NA	few	TRBV7-8	TRBJ2-7	CASSLGPLGYSTSYEQYF	TGTGCCAGCAGCTTAGGTCCCCTGGGCTATTCGACCTCCTACGAGCAGTACTTC
17	NA	once	TRBV18	TRBJ1-4	CASSLNLDSATNEKLFF	TGTGCCAGCTCACTAAATTTAGACAGTGCAACTAATGAAAAACTGTTTTTT
14	NA	NA	TRBV6-5	TRBJ1-2	CASSPPWGRSGYTF	TGTGCCAGCAGCCCCCCCTGGGGGCGGAGTGGCTACACCTTC
15	NA	NA	TRBV5-1	TRBJ2-7	CASSLVPGATYEQYF	TGCGCCAGCAGCTTGGTTCCAGGGGCGACCTACGAGCAGTACTTC
15	NA	NA	TRBV29-1	TRBJ1-1	CSVKVRQTMNTEAFF	TGCAGCGTTAAAGTCAGGCAGACCATGAACACTGAAGCTTTCTTT
15	TRBD1	few	TRBV7-2	TRBJ2-2	CASGGDRGLTGELFF	TGTGCCAGCGGAGGGGACAGGGGGCTTACCGGGGAGCTGTTTTTT
14	NA	medium-sized	TRBV2	TRBJ1-5	CASTGARGNQPQHF	TGTGCCAGCACCGGGGCGAGAGGCAATCAGCCCCAGCATTTT
13	NA	once	TRBV11-2	TRBJ2-7	CASSLGRYHEQYF	TGTGCCAGCAGCTTAGGGAGGTACCACGAGCAGTACTTC
12	NA	once	TRBV7-3	TRBJ2-3	CASSPFGGTQYF	TGTGCCAGCAGCCCCTTTGGAGGTACGCAGTATTTT
15	TRBD1	NA	TRBV11-3	TRBJ2-1	CASSLADRGYNEQFF	TGTGCCAGCAGCTTAGCGGACAGGGGCTACAATGAGCAGTTCTTC
14	NA	NA	TRBV19	TRBJ2-2	CASRYRENAGELFF	TGTGCCAGTAGATACAGGGAGAACGCCGGGGAGCTGTTTTTT
16	NA	NA	TRBV19	TRBJ1-5	CASSIRGVDSNQPQHF	TGTGCCAGTAGTATCCGGGGGGTTGATAGCAATCAGCCCCAGCATTTT
15	NA	NA	TRBV28	TRBJ1-2	CASSRDRPSNYGYTF	TGTGCCAGCAGTCGAGACAGACCCTCTAACTATGGCTACACCTTC
15	TRBD1	NA	TRBV6-1	TRBJ1-4	CASRTDRGDGEKLFF	TGTGCCAGCAGAACGGACAGGGGGGACGGTGAAAAACTGTTTTTT
16	NA	NA	TRBV5-6	TRBJ2-4	CASSLYEGVVRNIQYF	TGTGCCAGCAGCCTGTATGAAGGGGTCGTTAGAAACATTCAGTACTTC
16	NA	NA	TRBV18	TRBJ2-5	CASSPVAGSRMETQYF	TGTGCCAGCTCACCAGTAGCCGGATCGAGGATGGAGACCCAGTACTTC
14	TRBD1	NA	TRBV11-2	TRBJ1-2	CASSAPDRVGGYTF	TGTGCCAGCAGCGCCCCGGACAGGGTCGGTGGCTACACCTTC
14	TRBD1	NA	TRBV2	TRBJ2-3	CASHDRAYTDTQYF	TGTGCCAGTCACGACAGGGCGTACACAGATACGCAGTATTTT
18	NA	NA	TRBV9	TRBJ1-3	CASSVAAGLDLIGNTIYF	TGTGCCAGCAGCGTAGCGGCAGGGTTGGATCTTATCGGAAACACCATATATTTT
16	NA	NA	TRBV28	TRBJ1-6	CASSQGSTSNNSPLHF	TGTGCCAGCAGTCAGGGTAGTACGTCGAATAATTCACCCCTCCACTTT
15	TRBD1	NA	TRBV7-9	TRBJ2-3	CASRTPGQGQDTQYF	TGTGCCAGCAGAACCCCGGGACAGGGACAAGATACGCAGTATTTT
12	NA	NA	TRBV2	TRBJ1-1	CASNPFRAEAFF	TGTGCCAGCAACCCCTTCCGAGCCGAAGCTTTCTTT